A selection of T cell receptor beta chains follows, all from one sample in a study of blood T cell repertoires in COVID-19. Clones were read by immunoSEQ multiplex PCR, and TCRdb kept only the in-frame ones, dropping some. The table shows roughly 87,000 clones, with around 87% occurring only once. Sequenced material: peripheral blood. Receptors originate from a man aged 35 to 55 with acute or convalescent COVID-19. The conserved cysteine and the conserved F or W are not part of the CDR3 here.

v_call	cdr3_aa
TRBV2	ASSVRQGGYEQY
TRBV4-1	ASSLKPGQSYEQY
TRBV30	AWRIPPPTHGAHTEAF
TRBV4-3	ASSQDSRGINQPQH
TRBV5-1	ASSLGPKNTDTQY
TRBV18	ASSPRGGTTNTEAF
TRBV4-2	ASSQVGRLTTTNEKLF
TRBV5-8	ASSLRIGGDEQY
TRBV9	ASGRGDYAYNEQF
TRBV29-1	SGQGSSGNTIY
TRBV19	ASSILPSDYGYT
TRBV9	ASSGGGTSTDTQY
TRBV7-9	ASSGPGLAGEGQETQY
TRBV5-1	ASSSKGIPNEKLF
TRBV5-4	ASSLPGLAGGHITDTQY
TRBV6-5	ASSHSGTGMYEQY
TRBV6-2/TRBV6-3	ASSYGGASVQY
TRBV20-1	RAKSGNLQF
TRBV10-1	ARERRTGRNEQF
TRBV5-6	ASSLSPRGNSPLH
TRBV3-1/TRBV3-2	ASSRGLVPYEQY
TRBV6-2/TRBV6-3	ASSLTGVYGYT
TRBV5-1	ASSLGTELEAF
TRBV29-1	SVEAGGGTEAF
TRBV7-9	ASSHREDIPNTGELF
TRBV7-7	ASSPDFGRAYEQY
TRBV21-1	ASSNHSKSGNTIY
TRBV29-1	SVDRFPEAF
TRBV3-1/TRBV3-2	ASSQVPQDEQY
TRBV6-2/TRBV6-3	ASSYSGQGRLRAGNTIY
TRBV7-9	ASSTSGLAGFVYEQY
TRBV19	ASSMRRSAYEQY
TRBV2	ASNHRGGRNYEQY
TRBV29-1	SVGAVDSPHNGYT
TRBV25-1	ASTGTRTGTNGYT
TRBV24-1	ATSDPREVGTDTQY
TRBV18	ASSPRGGRTDTQY
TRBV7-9	ASSRRTGGGGETQY
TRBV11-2	ASSSPGQQKLFSGNTIY